The 12 T cell receptor beta chains below all came from one sample that was sequenced in a study of blood T cell repertoires in COVID-19. Sequencing was performed with immunoSEQ multiplex PCR; in TCRdb, only in-frame clones are kept and a portion is missing. Altogether 200,000 to 300,000 clones are present, 70% to 90% being singletons, with the ten largest covering less than 4%. Sequenced sample: peripheral blood. The receptors stem from a woman aged 25 to 45 who had recovered from COVID-19.

V gene TRBV6-4 combines with J gene TRBJ2-1; 9 bases map to TRBD2. V lost 2 bases to trimming and J lost 8 bases; unmatched junction nucleotides: 7. CDR3 length: 15 amino acids. Germline V gene sequence: CDR1 MRHNA, CDR2 SNTAGT. CDR3 amino acids: CASSDQGGGADEQFF. The CDR3 DNA is TGTGCCAGCAGTGACCAAGGCGGGGGGGCGGATGAGCAGTTCTTC.

The chain uses TRBV2 and TRBJ1-1, with a weak D call TRBD1 (5 bases). This CDR3 has 14 amino acids. Looked up from germline, CDR1 is SNHLY and CDR2 is FYNNEI. Trimming took 2 bases from V and 1 from J, leaving 8 bases between them. The CDR3: CASSENRKNTEAFF. The CDR3 DNA sequence: TGTGCCAGCAGTGAAAACAGGAAGAACACTGAAGCTTTCTTT.

This clone was seen only once. The CDR3: CASSLGGSGANVLTF. In DNA, the CDR3 is TGTGCCAGCAGCTTAGGCGGCTCTGGGGCCAACGTCCTGACTTTC. This chain connects TRBV11-3 to TRBJ2-6; D gene unclear. The CDR3 has 15 residues. Germline values: CDR1 SGHNT, CDR2 YENEEA. The V end was cut by 1 base, the J end by 0 bases, with 4 bases between.

The rearrangement uses TRBV19 and TRBJ1-1; D unresolved. The germline V gene encodes CDR1 LNHDA and CDR2 SQIVND (reference sequence). V lost 1 base, J lost 3 bases, and 6 bases lay in between. CDR3 length: 13 amino acids. CDR3 sequence reads: CASSIGLYTEAFF. In nucleotides, the CDR3 is TGTGCCAGTAGTATAGGGCTTTACACTGAAGCTTTCTTT.

The V gene is TRBV5-1, the J gene TRBJ2-5, with TRBD1 matching over 8 bases. Germline V gives CDR1 SGHRS, CDR2 YFSETQ. J was trimmed by 5 bases and V by 0 bases; bases with no gene match: 6. This CDR3 region has 15 residues. The CDR3 is CASSLVPGGVETQYF. The CDR3 DNA reads TGCGCCAGCAGCTTGGTACCAGGGGGCGTTGAGACCCAGTACTTC.

This chain connects TRBV5-4 to TRBJ2-5; weak D call: TRBD1 (6 bases). The CDR3 consists of 14 residues. Between the trimmed V and J ends, which lost 1 base and 0 bases, there was a span of 7 bases. In germline, CDR1 is SGHNT, CDR2 YYREEE (reference sequence). CDR3: CASSLYRDQETQYF. CDR3 bases: TGTGCCAGCAGCTTGTACAGGGACCAAGAGACCCAGTACTTC.

V and J are TRBV19 and TRBJ2-2; 7 bases match TRBD1. There are 15 residues in the CDR3. Germline lookup yields CDR1 LNHDA and CDR2 SQIVND (reference sequence). The V gene end was trimmed by 6 bases and the J gene end by 1 base; junction bases not matched to a gene: 5. CDR3 region: CASSRDSWNTGELFF. DNA of the CDR3: TGTGCCAGTAGCCGGGACAGCTGGAACACCGGGGAGCTGTTTTTT.

V usage is TRBV2 and J usage is TRBJ2-7; the D gene is possibly TRBD2 (5 bases). The germline V gene encodes CDR1 SNHLY and CDR2 FYNNEI. The germline V and J ends were trimmed by 4 bases and 6 bases, with 13 bases remaining between them. The CDR3 contains 13 residues. CDR3 in DNA: TGTGCCAGCAGTGGTTCCCGGGGTTCCGAGCAGTACTTC. Translated, it gives CASSGSRGSEQYF. Using reference TRBV2 and TRBJ2-7 for the parts outside the CDR3, the full variable domain is EPEVTQTPSHQVTQMGQEVILRCVPISNHLYFYWYRQILGQKVEFLVSFYNNEISEKSEIFDDQFSVERPDGSNFTLKIRSTKLEDSAMYFCASSGSRGSEQYFGPGTRLTVT.

This clone was seen just once. This chain connects TRBV6-5 to TRBJ2-1, with 7 bases aligning to TRBD2. The germline CDR1 and CDR2 sequences are MNHEY and SVGAGI. V lost 8 bases, J lost 4 bases, and 11 bases stayed unmatched. The CDR3 runs to 15 residues. In DNA form, the CDR3 reads TGTGCCAGCTCGAGGGAACTAGCGAGGTACAATGAGCAGTTCTTC. Its translation: CASSRELARYNEQFF.

The V gene is TRBV14, the J gene TRBJ2-7, with D possibly TRBD2 on 7 matching bases. Germline V lookup: CDR1 SGHDN, CDR2 FVKESK. The CDR3 consists of 15 residues. Trimming took off 0 bases at V and 3 bases at J, with 12 bases between the two ends. The CDR3 nucleotides read TGTGCCAGCAGCCAAGACGGGGGGCCGGTCTACGAGCAGTACTTC. It translates to CASSQDGGPVYEQYF. Full variable domain (rest looked up from reference TRBV14 and TRBJ2-7): EAGVTQFPSHSVIEKGQTVTLRCDPISGHDNLYWYRRVMGKEIKFLLHFVKESKQDESGMPNNRFLAERTGGTYSTLKVQPAELEDSGVYFCASSQDGGPVYEQYFGPGTRLTVT.

This clone was recorded once. The chain employs TRBV29-1 and TRBJ1-5, with D possibly matching TRBD1 (6 bases). The CDR3 sequence is 11 residues long. CDR1 and CDR2 (germline): SQVTM, ANQGSEA. V was cut by 7 bases and J by 2 bases, with 6 bases left in between. The CDR3 bases are TGCAGCGGACAGGGCAATCAGCCCCAGCATTTT. This encodes CSGQGNQPQHF.

This chain connects TRBV27 to TRBJ1-2; TRBD1 aligns across 12 bases. V lost 10 bases to trimming and J lost 5 bases; unmatched junction nucleotides: 8. Germline lookup yields CDR1 MNHEY and CDR2 SMNVEV (reference sequence). There are 14 residues in the CDR3. CDR3 residues: CANLRDRGLYGYTF. CDR3 nucleotides: TGTGCCAACCTCCGGGACAGGGGGCTATATGGCTACACCTTC.